This passage covers 27 T cell receptor beta chains from one sample sequenced in a study of T-cell reconstitution after alpha-beta-depleted transplantation in children. For TCRbeta, the library was prepared with unique molecular identifiers. TCRdb re-derived calls from the PCR reads in MiXCR, one entry per CDR3 protein. The sample has just under 550,000 distinct CDR3 sequences, roughly 18% seen once. The sequenced sample was PBMCs from the stem cell graft donor, obtained from the stem cell graft. Receptors were obtained from a human donor who donated a stem cell graft to a child with acute lymphoblastic leukemia.

This clonotype was detected a few times. The chain couples TRBV5-5 to TRBJ2-1, with a weak D call TRBD1 (6 bases). The CDR3 length is 15 residues. Trimming removed 2 bases at V and 10 bases at J, with 19 bases between. CDR1 is SGHKS and CDR2 is YYEKEE in the germline V gene (reference sequence). The CDR3, as DNA: TGTGCCAGCAGCTTCTTCATAGGGGACACTTGGGAGCAGTTCTTC. Residues: CASSFFIGDTWEQFF.

This chain connects TRBV20-1 to TRBJ1-1; D is unresolved. This CDR3 has 14 residues. V gave up 1 base and J gave up 3 bases, with 12 bases separating them. Germline V lookup: CDR1 DFQATT, CDR2 SNEGSKA (reference sequence). The CDR3 nucleotides are TGCAGTGCTAGAGTCTCGGGGTTGGACACTGAAGCTTTCTTT. Translated, it gives CSARVSGLDTEAFF.

This clonotype was seen a handful of times. The chain carries TRBV9 and TRBJ2-2; D gene uncertain. The CDR3 length is 13 residues. Germline V gene lookup returns CDR1 SGDLS and CDR2 YYNGEE. Trimming pared 2 bases from V and 5 bases from J, leaving 7 bases between. The CDR3 DNA sequence: TGTGCCAGCAGCGTGGGCGTGACCGGGGAGCTGTTTTTT. Its translation is CASSVGVTGELFF.

The chain carries TRBV3-1 and TRBJ2-3, with 7 nucleotides matching TRBD2. Unmatched junction bases numbered 7, after V lost 2 bases and J lost 2 bases. Germline loops: CDR1 LGHDT, CDR2 YNNKEL (reference sequence). The CDR3 extends over 16 amino acids. CDR3 sequence (DNA): TGTGCCAGCAGCCAACCCACCGGGACTAACACAGATACGCAGTATTTT. It codes for CASSQPTGTNTDTQYF.

This sequence joins TRBV20-1 and TRBJ2-7, with a weak D call TRBD2 (7 bases). The germline V and J ends were trimmed by 1 base and 4 bases, with 11 bases remaining between them. This CDR3 has 13 residues. Germline V lookup: CDR1 DFQATT, CDR2 SNEGSKA (reference sequence). The CDR3 nucleotides read TGCAGTGCTAGAGGGGGGGGCTTATACGAGCAGTACTTC. It specifies CSARGGGLYEQYF.

The V and J genes are TRBV5-1 and TRBJ2-7; D unclear. V was pared by 4 bases and J by 5 bases, with 10 bases between. The CDR3 covers 12 residues. The germline V gene encodes CDR1 SGHRS and CDR2 YFSETQ. CDR3 in amino acids: CASSDFGDEQYF. The CDR3, as DNA: TGCGCCAGCAGCGATTTCGGCGACGAGCAGTACTTC.

For the CDR3, the DNA is TGTGCCAGCAGTGTAGAAGCCGGGGTCACCGGGGAGCTGTTTTTT. Protein product: CASSVEAGVTGELFF. The V call is TRBV25-1, the J call TRBJ2-2; tentative D call: TRBD2 (5 bases). The CDR3 totals 15 residues. The V end was cut by 4 bases, the J end by 4 bases, with 13 bases between. Per germline, CDR1 MGHDK and CDR2 SYGVNS.

This clonotype appeared a few times. Here the CDR3 DNA reads TGTGCCAGCAGCCCCGGTAAGGTCGGCTATGGCTACACCTTC. This translates into CASSPGKVGYGYTF. The V gene is TRBV12-3 or TRBV12-4, the J gene TRBJ1-2; D is unresolved. V dropped 6 bases and J dropped 4 bases, with 15 bases sitting between them. CDR3 length: 14 residues.

This chain links TRBV5-1 with TRBJ1-2; TRBD1 might be the D (6 bases). The CDR3 contains 13 residues. V was trimmed by 4 bases and J by 3 bases, leaving 10 bases between them. Looked up from germline, CDR1 is SGHRS and CDR2 is YFSETQ. CDR3 region: CASSRSGDYGYTF. The CDR3 DNA is TGCGCCAGCAGCCGATCAGGGGACTATGGCTACACCTTC.

The chain is built from TRBV27 and TRBJ2-1, with 8 bases matching TRBD2. This CDR3 has 16 amino acids. V was pared by 5 bases and J by 7 bases, with 13 bases of the junction left unmatched. From germline, CDR1 is MNHEY and CDR2 SMNVEV (reference sequence). The CDR3 DNA is TGTGCCAGCAGTCCTCCGGGACTAGGGGTTAGAAATGAGCAGTTCTTC. Protein product: CASSPPGLGVRNEQFF.

This rearrangement joins TRBV7-3 to TRBJ2-5; the D is unclear. Trimming removed 3 bases at V and 7 bases at J, with 9 bases between. CDR1 is SGHTA, CDR2 FQGTGA, per germline. The CDR3 extends over 12 amino acids. Here the CDR3 DNA reads TGTGCCAGCAGCTTCCTACGCGGGACCCAGTACTTC. Protein sequence: CASSFLRGTQYF.

The chain links TRBV29-1 to TRBJ2-4, with 9 nucleotides matching TRBD1. Germline lookup yields CDR1 SQVTM and CDR2 ANQGSEA. Trimming cost V 6 bases and J 5 bases; bases outside gene matches: 8. CDR3 length: 14 amino acids. CDR3 in DNA: TGCAGCGTATTAAGACAGGGGGGCCAAAACATTCAGTACTTC. It encodes CSVLRQGGQNIQYF.

The V call is TRBV12-3 or TRBV12-4, the J call TRBJ2-2; 14 bases are a match to TRBD2. The CDR3 is made up of 16 amino acids. V gave up 6 bases and J gave up 7 bases; unmatched junction bases: 7. The CDR3 is CASRRGLAGVVGELFF. In nucleotides, the CDR3 is TGTGCCAGCAGGCGGGGACTAGCGGGAGTGGTCGGGGAGCTGTTTTTT.

In DNA, the CDR3 is TGCGCCAGCAGCTTCACGGACTCGGGCAATGGCTACACCTTC. The encoded protein is CASSFTDSGNGYTF. The chain joins TRBV5-1 to TRBJ1-2; D gene uncertain. The CDR3 extends over 14 amino acids. Germline loops: CDR1 SGHRS, CDR2 YFSETQ. V was clipped by 2 bases and J by 6 bases, with 14 bases between them.

In this sample, this clonotype turned up many times. V gene TRBV9 combines with J gene TRBJ1-4; D is unclear. The CDR3 contains 14 residues. Trimming pared 1 base from V and 3 bases from J, leaving 7 bases between. The V gene's germline CDR1 is SGDLS and CDR2 YYNGEE. The CDR3 reads CASSVIGANEKLFF. CDR3 DNA sequence: TGTGCCAGCAGCGTAATTGGGGCTAATGAAAAACTGTTTTTT.

This clonotype came up a few times. The chain uses TRBV24-1 and TRBJ2-2, with no clear D. Germline V gives CDR1 KGHDR, CDR2 SFDVKD. V shed 4 bases and J shed 2 bases, with 4 bases lying between them. The CDR3 spans 13 residues. CDR3 protein: CATSDHNTGELFF. The CDR3 DNA follows: TGTGCCACCAGTGACCATAACACCGGGGAGCTGTTTTTT.

The J gene is TRBJ2-3, the V gene TRBV19; D ambiguous. The CDR3 covers 14 residues. Trimming took 3 bases from V and 2 from J, leaving 9 bases between them. Germline CDR1 reads LNHDA; CDR2 reads SQIVND (reference sequence). The CDR3 DNA is TGTGCCAGTAGTATCGGATTGTCCACAGATACGCAGTATTTT. Translating gives CASSIGLSTDTQYF.

This clonotype was seen ten or more times. This chain links TRBV5-1 with TRBJ1-5; the D is unclear. Deletions cut 2 bases from V and 5 bases from J, with 8 bases between. CDR3 length: 13 amino acids. CDR1 is SGHRS, CDR2 YFSETQ, per germline. The CDR3 region has the DNA TGCGCCAGCAGCTTCGAGGCAGATCAGCCCCAGCATTTT. Protein: CASSFEADQPQHF. The variable domain in full, completed from reference TRBV5-1 and TRBJ1-5, reads KAGVTQTPRYLIKTRGQQVTLSCSPISGHRSVSWYQQTPGQGLQFLFEYFSETQRNKGNFPGRFSGRQFSNSRSEMNVSTLELGDSALYLCASSFEADQPQHFGDGTRLSIL.

This sequence joins TRBV20-1 and TRBJ1-1; TRBD1 matches 9 bases. This CDR3 is built from 15 residues. With V trimmed by 3 bases and J by 1 base, 6 bases remained unmatched. CDR1 and CDR2 (germline): DFQATT, SNEGSKA (reference sequence). As DNA, the CDR3 is TGCAGTGCTAGGAAACCGGGACAGGGGAACACTGAAGCTTTCTTT. Translated: CSARKPGQGNTEAFF.

This rearrangement joins TRBV20-1 to TRBJ2-3; TRBD2 aligns across 8 bases. This CDR3 contains 15 residues. Germline assignment: CDR1 DFQATT and CDR2 SNEGSKA (reference sequence). The V segment lost 6 bases and the J segment 2 bases; nucleotides outside the gene matches: 10. CDR3 amino acids: CSANRGGRLTDTQYF. DNA for the CDR3: TGCAGTGCCAACCGGGGGGGGCGCCTCACAGATACGCAGTATTTT.

The sample holds many counts of this clonotype. V and J are TRBV7-2 and TRBJ2-1, with a weak D call TRBD2 (6 bases). Germline V lookup: CDR1 SGHTA, CDR2 FQGNSA. The CDR3 covers 12 residues. V lost 6 bases and J 6 bases, leaving 9 bases between the germline ends. In DNA form, the CDR3 reads TGTGCCAGCAGTGGGACTGCCAATGAGCAGTTCTTC. Its protein product is CASSGTANEQFF.

Many counts were recorded for this clonotype. This chain uses TRBV7-9 with TRBJ1-1; a possible D gene is TRBD1 (6 bases). Trimming removed 1 base at V and 5 bases at J, with 8 bases between. The CDR3 loop spans 13 amino acids. Germline CDR1 SEHNR, CDR2 FQNEAQ (reference sequence). CDR3: CASSLGGRTEAFF. CDR3 in DNA: TGTGCCAGCAGCTTAGGGGGGCGGACTGAAGCTTTCTTT.

The chain has TRBV7-2 and TRBJ2-4; D might be TRBD2 (6 bases). V dropped 1 base and J dropped 7 bases, with 29 bases sitting between them. This CDR3 has 20 amino acids. Germline CDR1 is SGHTA and CDR2 is FQGNSA. The CDR3 is CASSLGKGLREYRWGNIQYF. The DNA for the CDR3 is TGTGCCAGCAGCTTAGGCAAGGGACTGAGGGAGTACCGCTGGGGGAACATTCAGTACTTC.

This clonotype was seen only a few times. The chain recombines TRBV18 with TRBJ2-7; TRBD2 matches at 9 bases. The germline V gene encodes CDR1 KGHSH and CDR2 LQKENI. The trim removed 0 bases at V and 4 bases at J, leaving 7 bases unmatched. CDR3 size: 16 residues. In DNA form, the CDR3 reads TGTGCCAGCTCACCACCGACTAGCGGAGGGAATTACGAGCAGTACTTC. This codes for CASSPPTSGGNYEQYF.

The chain links TRBV20-1 to TRBJ2-7, with a possible D match to TRBD2 (6 bases). The CDR3 is made up of 12 amino acids. Trimming took 7 bases from V and 4 from J, leaving 14 bases between them. Germline CDR1 is DFQATT and CDR2 is SNEGSKA (reference sequence). In DNA form, the CDR3 reads TGCAGTGTGAGGGAGGTGGGGTACGAGCAGTACTTC. Its protein product is CSVREVGYEQYF.

The chain is built from TRBV11-2 and TRBJ2-3; the match to TRBD1 covers 7 bases. CDR1 is SGHAT and CDR2 is FQNNGV in the germline V gene. The junction had 6 bases not matched to a gene; V was cut back by 1 base and J by 2 bases. The CDR3 length is 16 residues. Here the CDR3 reads CASSLGPGQFTDTQYF. The DNA of the CDR3 is TGTGCCAGCAGCTTAGGACCGGGACAGTTCACAGATACGCAGTATTTT.

This clonotype has a handful of counts. This rearrangement joins TRBV4-1 to TRBJ1-1; D ambiguous. Germline CDR1 is MGHRA and CDR2 is YSYEKL. V was pared by 2 bases and J by 10 bases, with 17 bases between. The CDR3 loop spans 14 amino acids. CDR3 amino acids: CASSQTIGVLGAFF. The CDR3 DNA is TGCGCCAGCAGCCAAACAATTGGGGTCTTGGGAGCTTTCTTT.